This TCR beta chain emerged from a study of low-dose radiotherapy and immunotherapy resistance in tumors (dated by TCRdb to the early 2020s). Background on the whole study: Cohort 1 received 0.5 Gy per fraction every 2 weeks, with a prescribed total PTV dose of 6.5 Gy. For Cohort 2, the dose was 1 Gy per fraction given every two weeks, adding up to 13 Gy in total across 26 weeks. Nivolumab and ipilimumab were both given intravenously, with nivolumab at a 240 mg flat dose every two weeks and ipilimumab at 1 mg/kg every six weeks. Cyclophosphamide 200 mg/m2 was given intravenously every two weeks, one day before each radiation and immunotherapy administration. Patients took aspirin 300 mg orally once daily for four cycles, starting on cycle 1 day 1. Trial participants were not randomized into treatment groups. Eight patients were included in the translational analysis: three from the first dose cohort and the first five from the second dose cohort.

The time point label for this specimen denotes: after trial treatment. The meaning of the sample's treatment or condition label: LDRT plus nivolumab, ipilimumab, low-dose cyclophosphamide and aspirin (RACIN trial). The donors came from RACIN, which was a single-arm phase I dose-escalation trial that paired nivolumab and ipilimumab with aspirin, low-dose cyclophosphamide and low-dose radiotherapy. Patients were eligible if they had advanced solid tumors that were TIL-negative. Between the V and J ends, shortened by 6 bases and 3 bases respectively, the junction contains 15 bases. The germline V gene (reference sequence) sets CDR1 to DFQATT and CDR2 to SNEGSKA. The CDR3 contains 14 residues, cysteine and phenylalanine counted. Only the CDR3 DNA stays, 42 bases, in frame from base 1. This clonotype was seen at least ten times. The specificity of this receptor is unknown. Nothing much larger sits one base from this clone, and base qualities are not available.

Sequencer: Illumina HiSeq 2500. First-strand cDNA was synthesized using Superscript III and a set of TRAV- and TRBV-specific primers, so that both TCRalpha and TCRbeta chains were covered. TCRs were amplified for around 20 PCR cycles with Phusion, using a constant-region primer paired with the adapter attached to the V primers. The MessageAmp II aRNA Amplification Kit was used to amplify the isolated mRNA, with in vitro transcription run for approximately 15 hours at 37 degrees C. The Dynabeads mRNA DIRECT Purification Kit was used to isolate the mRNA for TCR sequencing. Indexed Illumina adapters were added in a second roughly 26-cycle Phusion PCR, and the resulting products were purified with AMPure XP beads. In the paper's pipeline: Using custom Perl scripts, TCR sequences encoding the same protein were pooled, out-of-frame sequences were removed, and the abundance of each clonotype was computed. Any TCR sequence supported by only a single read was excluded from analysis. Among the metrics used to describe the repertoires were Shannon entropy, Gini index, clonality, richness, and the frequency of TCRs shared between repertoires. TCRdb applied fastp at Q25 and MiXCR to the public reads, then kept only in-frame beta chains. One record per CDR3 amino acid sequence lists the most common genes and DNA. Clone size and V and J calls follow TCRdb, not the original study. Recorded for this sample are around 84,000 distinct CDR3 sequences; less than 20% of them occurred a single time. The ten largest clones take up 1.4% to 1.5% of the sample.

This receptor was obtained from a male donor with prostate cancer. Rearrangement joined TRBV20-1 to TRBJ1-5; D gene: possibly TRBD1, on 6 matching bases. Here the sequenced sample was PBMCs, taken after low-dose radiotherapy plus immunotherapy. The CDR3 amino acid sequence is: CSAPGGTTNQPQHF. Here is the DNA: TGCAGTGCGCCGGGGGGCACTACCAATCAGCCCCAGCATTTT.